The present T cell receptor (beta chain) was sequenced within a study of a mutant IDH1 vaccine in newly diagnosed glioma. Whole-study context: In weeks 1, 3, 5, 7, 11, 15, 19 and 23, patients were immunized, eight times in all. The initiation of vaccination occurred 4-6 weeks after radiotherapy alone, or with temozolomide cycles. Regarding the study as a whole: Across multiple MHC alleles, 90% to 95% of patients had vaccine-induced responses.

Assay used: immunoSEQ multiplex PCR; TCRdb lists only in-frame clones, some missing. The sample lists 35,000 or so clones; 80% were seen once. Of note for this clone: Its antigen is still unknown.

Time point in this sample: week 11, during vaccination. The investigators gave 300 ug of mutant IDH1 20-mer peptide in each vaccine dose, together with topical imiquimod. The CDR3 length is 13 residues. V was pared by 10 bases and J by 6 bases, with 6 bases of the junction left unmatched. Germline-derived CDR1 and CDR2 are MDHEN and SYDVKM. The TCR comes from a woman in her 30s with glioma. Some clones in this sample may be carry-over from other donors' samples. V gene TRBV28 combines with J gene TRBJ2-7; TRBD2 matches 13 bases. The material was peripheral blood mononuclear cells (PBMCs), obtained from a glioma patient whose treatment included an IDH1 peptide vaccine. In nucleotides, the CDR3 is TGTGCCACTTCACTAGCGGGAGGGGTCGAGCAGTACTTC. Residues: CATSLAGGVEQYF. Full variable domain (remainder filled in from reference TRBV28 and TRBJ2-7): DVKVTQSSRYLVKRTGEKVFLECVQDMDHENMFWYRQDPGLGLRLIYFSYDVKMKEKGDIPEGYSVSREKKERFSLILESASTNQTSMYLCATSLAGGVEQYFGPGTRLTVT.